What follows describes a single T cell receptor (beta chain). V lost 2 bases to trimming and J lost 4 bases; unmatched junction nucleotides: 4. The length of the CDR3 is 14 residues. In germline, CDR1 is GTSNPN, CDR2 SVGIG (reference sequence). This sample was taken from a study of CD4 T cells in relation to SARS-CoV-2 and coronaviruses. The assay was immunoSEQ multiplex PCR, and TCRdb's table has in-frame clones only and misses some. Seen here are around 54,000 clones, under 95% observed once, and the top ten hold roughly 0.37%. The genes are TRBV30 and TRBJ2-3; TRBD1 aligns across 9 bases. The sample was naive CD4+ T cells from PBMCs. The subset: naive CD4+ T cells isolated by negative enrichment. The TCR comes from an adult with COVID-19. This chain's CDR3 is CAWSRDRVADTQYF. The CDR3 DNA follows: TGTGCCTGGAGTAGGGACAGGGTTGCAGATACGCAGTATTTT.